The 23 T cell receptor beta chains presented below share a single source sample, sequenced in a study of cytomegalovirus exposure and HLA in healthy donors. The PCR had 60 Vbeta and 13 Jbeta primers. The method was immunoSEQ multiplex PCR; TCRdb's version includes in-frame clones alone and lacks a portion of them. The profile shows 200,000 to 250,000 clones, 60% to 80% of them singletons. Material: PBMCs. These receptors came from a man between 18 and 29 years old in good health and CMV-seronegative.

This sequence joins TRBV6-4 and TRBJ1-5; D is uncertain. CDR3 length: 14 amino acids. The germline V and J ends were trimmed by 3 bases and 4 bases, with 10 bases remaining between them. CDR1 and CDR2 from the germline V gene are MRHNA and SNTAGT. The CDR3 here is CASSDEAGNQPQHF. The CDR3 coding sequence is TGTGCCAGCAGTGATGAGGCGGGGAATCAGCCCCAGCATTTT.

This rearrangement joins TRBV5-1 to TRBJ2-7, with 8 bases fitting TRBD1. CDR3 length: 15 residues. Germline V gene lookup returns CDR1 SGHRS and CDR2 YFSETQ. J gave up 2 bases and V 0 bases, and 4 bases lay outside the gene matches. In DNA, the CDR3 is TGCGCCAGCAGCTTGGTCGACAGGGGTCCCTACGAGCAGTACTTC. Translation gives CASSLVDRGPYEQYF.

About this clone: The identical CDR3 is also encoded by other nucleotide sequences in the sample. This chain links TRBV27 with TRBJ1-1; 11 bases map to TRBD1. The CDR3 runs 14 residues. Germline V CDR1 and CDR2: MNHEY, SMNVEV (reference sequence). Trimming took 2 bases from V and 4 from J; bases not matched to a gene: 0. Written as DNA, the CDR3 is TGTGCCAGCAGTTTAGGGACAGGGGGCACTGAAGCTTTCTTT. It is translated as CASSLGTGGTEAFF.

This clone was found once. V gene TRBV7-8 combines with J gene TRBJ2-7; no reliable D call. V lost 1 base and J lost 3, with 10 bases in between. CDR3 length equals 14 residues. Germline V gene sequence: CDR1 SGHVS, CDR2 FQNEAQ. CDR3 coding DNA: TGTGCCAGCAGCTTAGGAGGATTAGTCTACGAGCAGTACTTC. The encoded protein is CASSLGGLVYEQYF.

A remark on this clone: Additional DNA sequences in this sample encode the identical CDR3. This rearrangement joins TRBV11-2 to TRBJ2-1; maybe TRBD1 (6 bases). Trimming took 0 bases from V and 9 from J, leaving 6 bases between them. The CDR3 is 12 amino acids. Germline V gene lookup returns CDR1 SGHAT and CDR2 FQNNGV. Here the CDR3 reads CASSLDRGEQFF. CDR3 DNA sequence: TGTGCCAGCAGCTTAGACAGGGGTGAGCAGTTCTTC.

The J gene is TRBJ1-6, the V gene TRBV27; D not resolved. V lost 4 bases and J 10 bases, leaving 11 bases between the germline ends. CDR1 is MNHEY, CDR2 SMNVEV, per germline (reference sequence). CDR3 length: 13 residues. CDR3 loop: CASSWRDYSPLHF. As DNA, the CDR3 is TGTGCCAGCAGTTGGAGGGATTACTCACCCCTCCACTTT.

The chain has TRBV19 and TRBJ1-5, with TRBD1 as a possible D gene (5 bases). Germline CDR1 LNHDA, CDR2 SQIVND (reference sequence). V gave up 3 bases and J gave up 3 bases, with 15 bases separating them. CDR3 length equals 16 residues. The chain's CDR3 is CASSITGLGFNQPQHF. CDR3 DNA: TGTGCCAGTAGTATTACAGGTTTAGGGTTCAATCAGCCCCAGCATTTT. Variable domain in full (rest from reference TRBV19 and TRBJ1-5): DGGITQSPKYLFRKEGQNVTLSCEQNLNHDAMYWYRQDPGQGLRLIYYSQIVNDFQKGDIAEGYSVSREKKESFPLTVTSAQKNPTAFYLCASSITGLGFNQPQHFGDGTRLSIL.

This chain connects TRBV7-3 to TRBJ2-3; TRBD2 agrees at 8 bases. The V gene end was trimmed by 5 bases and the J gene end by 0 bases; junction bases not matched to a gene: 4. Germline assignment: CDR1 SGHTA and CDR2 FQGTGA. The CDR3 totals 15 residues. This CDR3 is CASSTTGGSTDTQYF. CDR3 DNA sequence: TGTGCCAGCAGCACAACGGGAGGGAGCACAGATACGCAGTATTTT.

This clone was picked up a small number of times. The V call is TRBV30, the J call TRBJ1-4; 11 nucleotides agree with TRBD1. Germline lookup yields CDR1 GTSNPN and CDR2 SVGIG (reference sequence). CDR3 length: 15 residues. V shed 3 bases and J 8 bases; nucleotides not matched to a gene: 8. DNA for the CDR3: TGTGCCTGGAGCGAAGGGACAGGGGGAAAAGAAAAACTGTTTTTT. This translates into CAWSEGTGGKEKLFF.

This chain connects TRBV7-9 to TRBJ2-1, with a possible D match to TRBD2 (6 bases). The CDR3 is made up of 16 amino acids. Germline V gene lookup returns CDR1 SEHNR and CDR2 FQNEAQ (reference sequence). Between the trimmed V and J ends, which lost 1 base and 8 bases, there was a span of 18 bases. CDR3 nucleotide sequence: TGTGCCAGCAGCTTAGAAGGAGGGTGGGGTTGGGATGAGCAGTTCTTC. It yields the protein CASSLEGGWGWDEQFF.

V usage is TRBV7-2 and J usage is TRBJ2-3; D is possibly TRBD1 (5 bases). Per the germline V gene, CDR1 is SGHTA and CDR2 is FQGNSA. This CDR3 is built from 13 residues. Trimming removed 5 bases at V and 4 bases at J, with 10 bases between. In DNA form, the CDR3 reads TGTGCCAGCAGCAATAGGGGCCCAGATACGCAGTATTTT. It yields the protein CASSNRGPDTQYF.

Comment on this clone: One junction end disagrees with the germline gene, perhaps due to a read error. V usage is TRBV11-2 and J usage is TRBJ2-1; no clear D gene. CDR1 SGHAT and CDR2 FQNNGV come from the germline V gene. The length of the CDR3 is 12 residues. This CDR3 is CASSLERYEQFF. In DNA, the CDR3 is TGTGCCAGCAGCCTAGAACGGTATGAGCAGTTCTTC.

The chain is built from TRBV14 and TRBJ2-7, with a weak D call TRBD1 (6 bases). This CDR3 is built from 13 residues. CDR1 is SGHDN and CDR2 is FVKESK in the germline V gene. Trimming took off 4 bases at V and 3 bases at J, with 10 bases between the two ends. CDR3 amino acids: CASSPQGIYEQYF. The CDR3 nucleotides are TGTGCCAGCAGCCCGCAGGGGATCTACGAGCAGTACTTC.

J is TRBJ1-1 and V is TRBV5-1; 7 bases line up with TRBD1. The CDR3 spans 15 residues. Losses at the gene ends were 3 bases for V and 6 bases for J; bases not matched to a gene: 11. The germline V gene has CDR1 SGHRS and CDR2 YFSETQ. CDR3 amino acids: CASSSDPTGKAEAFF. CDR3 DNA: TGCGCCAGCAGCTCAGACCCGACAGGGAAGGCTGAAGCTTTCTTT.

The chain is built from TRBV7-2 and TRBJ2-1; tentative D call: TRBD2 (7 bases). With 5 bases removed from V and 3 bases from J, the gap between germline ends came to 11 bases. Germline V gene lookup returns CDR1 SGHTA and CDR2 FQGNSA. This CDR3 region has 14 residues. CDR3 loop: CASSVGGHYNEQFF. For the CDR3, the DNA is TGTGCCAGCAGCGTCGGGGGGCACTACAATGAGCAGTTCTTC.

DNA for the CDR3: TGCGCCAGCAGCCAAGACCGGGACTCCTCCTACGAGCAGTACTTC. Protein: CASSQDRDSSYEQYF. The chain uses TRBV4-1 and TRBJ2-7, with D possibly TRBD2 on 6 matching bases. This CDR3 has 15 residues. CDR1 and CDR2 from the germline V gene are MGHRA and YSYEKL. Trimming took off 0 bases at V and 0 bases at J, with 9 bases between the two ends.

The genes are TRBV28 and TRBJ2-7; 7 bases are shared with TRBD1. V shed 6 bases, J shed 2 bases, and the junction held 7 bases outside the gene matches. Germline CDR1 is MDHEN and CDR2 is SYDVKM. The CDR3 consists of 14 residues. CDR3 in DNA: TGTGCCAGCAGCCAGCAGGGGGACACCTACGAGCAGTACTTC. It specifies CASSQQGDTYEQYF.

The V and J genes are TRBV6-5 and TRBJ1-1; D unresolved. This CDR3 comprises 15 residues. V was pared by 3 bases and J by 1 base, with 12 bases between. In germline, CDR1 is MNHEY, CDR2 SVGAGI. The CDR3, as DNA: TGTGCCAGCAGTTATGGAGGGAAGGGGAACACTGAAGCTTTCTTT. Amino acids: CASSYGGKGNTEAFF.

The chain combines TRBV29-1 with TRBJ2-1; 10 bases are shared with TRBD2. The CDR3 is 14 residues long. J was trimmed by 3 bases and V by 2 bases; bases with no gene match: 1. Germline lookup yields CDR1 SQVTM and CDR2 ANQGSEA. In nucleotides, the CDR3 is TGCAGCGTTGAACTAGCGGGGGACTACAATGAGCAGTTCTTC. It yields the protein CSVELAGDYNEQFF.

This clone was seen a few times. The chain combines TRBV6-1 with TRBJ2-2; the D gene is possibly TRBD1 (5 bases). In germline, CDR1 is MNHNS, CDR2 SASEGT. The CDR3 is 15 amino acids. V was trimmed by 7 bases and J by 3 bases, leaving 15 bases between them. CDR3 sequence (DNA): TGTGCCAGCACCGGCCAGGGCCGGGACACCGGGGAGCTGTTTTTT. This translates into CASTGQGRDTGELFF.

This chain uses TRBV5-1 with TRBJ2-3, with 9 bases lining up with TRBD1. The J segment lost 1 base and the V segment lost 2 bases, leaving 14 bases of the junction unmatched. The CDR3 extends over 19 amino acids. Germline V CDR1 and CDR2: SGHRS, YFSETQ. Here the CDR3 reads CASSFRVDWDRDRTDTQYF. The CDR3 region has the DNA TGCGCCAGCAGCTTCCGGGTTGATTGGGACAGGGATCGCACAGATACGCAGTATTTT.

This clone has just one count. The chain is built from TRBV19 and TRBJ2-7; TRBD1 matches 8 bases. The CDR3 runs to 15 residues. V dropped 1 base and J dropped 5; count of bases not matched to a gene: 7. Per germline, CDR1 LNHDA and CDR2 SQIVND (reference sequence). The CDR3 sequence: CASSIGQGARNEQYF. CDR3 sequence (DNA): TGTGCCAGTAGTATAGGTCAGGGGGCTCGGAACGAGCAGTACTTC. Using reference TRBV19 and TRBJ2-7 for the parts outside the CDR3, the full variable domain is DGGITQSPKYLFRKEGQNVTLSCEQNLNHDAMYWYRQDPGQGLRLIYYSQIVNDFQKGDIAEGYSVSREKKESFPLTVTSAQKNPTAFYLCASSIGQGARNEQYFGPGTRLTVT.

The chain carries TRBV6-6 and TRBJ2-7, with unresolved D. V lost 6 bases and J 0 bases, leaving 12 bases between the germline ends. The CDR3 has 14 residues. CDR1 and CDR2 (germline): MNHNY, SVGAGI (reference sequence). The CDR3, as DNA: TGTGCCAGCAGGCTCCACATCGACTCCTACGAGCAGTACTTC. This translates into CASRLHIDSYEQYF.